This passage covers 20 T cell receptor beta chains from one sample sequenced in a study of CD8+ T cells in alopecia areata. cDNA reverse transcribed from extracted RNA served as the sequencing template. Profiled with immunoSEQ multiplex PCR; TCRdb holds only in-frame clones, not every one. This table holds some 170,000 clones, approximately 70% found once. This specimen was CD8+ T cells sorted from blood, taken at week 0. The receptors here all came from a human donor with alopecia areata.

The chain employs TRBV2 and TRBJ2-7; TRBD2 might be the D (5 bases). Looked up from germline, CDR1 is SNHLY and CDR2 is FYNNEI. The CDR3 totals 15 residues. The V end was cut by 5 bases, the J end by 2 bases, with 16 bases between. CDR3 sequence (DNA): TGTGCCAGCAGTCAGGTCAGCGGAGCCCCCTACGAGCAGTACTTC. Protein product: CASSQVSGAPYEQYF. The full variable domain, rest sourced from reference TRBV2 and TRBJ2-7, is EPEVTQTPSHQVTQMGQEVILRCVPISNHLYFYWYRQILGQKVEFLVSFYNNEISEKSEIFDDQFSVERPDGSNFTLKIRSTKLEDSAMYFCASSQVSGAPYEQYFGPGTRLTVT.

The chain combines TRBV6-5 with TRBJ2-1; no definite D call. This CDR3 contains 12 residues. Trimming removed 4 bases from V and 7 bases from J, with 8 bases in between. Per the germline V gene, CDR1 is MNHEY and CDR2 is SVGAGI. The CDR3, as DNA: TGTGCCAGCAGTTTATGGGGTAATGAGCAGTTCTTC. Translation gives CASSLWGNEQFF.

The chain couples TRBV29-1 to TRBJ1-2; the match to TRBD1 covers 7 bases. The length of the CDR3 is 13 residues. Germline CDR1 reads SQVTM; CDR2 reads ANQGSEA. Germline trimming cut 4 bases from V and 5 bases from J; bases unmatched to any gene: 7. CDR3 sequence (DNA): TGCAGCGTTGCAGACGACAGGGAGTATGGCTACACCTTC. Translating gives CSVADDREYGYTF.

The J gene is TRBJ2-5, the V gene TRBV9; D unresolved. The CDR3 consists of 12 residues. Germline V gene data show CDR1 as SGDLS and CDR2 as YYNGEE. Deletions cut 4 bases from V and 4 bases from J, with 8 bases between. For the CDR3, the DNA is TGTGCCAGCAGCCAGATTTCAGAGACCCAGTACTTC. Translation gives CASSQISETQYF.

As DNA, the CDR3 is TGTGCCAGCAGTCGGACAGGGGACACTGAAGCTTTCTTT. Translating it yields CASSRTGDTEAFF. V and J are TRBV2 and TRBJ1-1, with 9 nucleotides matching TRBD1. This CDR3 is 13 amino acids long. The J segment lost 3 bases and the V segment lost 5 bases, leaving 1 base of the junction unmatched. From germline, CDR1 is SNHLY and CDR2 FYNNEI.

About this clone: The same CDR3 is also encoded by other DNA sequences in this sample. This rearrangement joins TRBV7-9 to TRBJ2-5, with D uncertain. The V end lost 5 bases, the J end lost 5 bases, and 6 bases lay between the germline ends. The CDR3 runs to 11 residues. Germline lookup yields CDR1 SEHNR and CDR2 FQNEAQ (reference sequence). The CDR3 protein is CASSLQETQYF. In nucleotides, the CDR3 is TGTGCCAGCAGCCTCCAGGAGACCCAGTACTTC.

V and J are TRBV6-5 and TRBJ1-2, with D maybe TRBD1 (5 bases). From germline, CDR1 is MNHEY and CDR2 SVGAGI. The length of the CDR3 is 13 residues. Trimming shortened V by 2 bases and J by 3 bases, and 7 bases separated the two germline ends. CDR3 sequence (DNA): TGTGCCAGCAGTTACGCGACAGACTATGGCTACACCTTC. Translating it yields CASSYATDYGYTF.

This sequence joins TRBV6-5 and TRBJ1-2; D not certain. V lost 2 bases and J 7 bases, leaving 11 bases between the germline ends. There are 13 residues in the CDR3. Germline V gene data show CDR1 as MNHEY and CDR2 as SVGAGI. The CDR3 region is CASSYDLVSGYTF. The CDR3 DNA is TGTGCCAGCAGTTACGACCTGGTGTCTGGCTACACCTTC.

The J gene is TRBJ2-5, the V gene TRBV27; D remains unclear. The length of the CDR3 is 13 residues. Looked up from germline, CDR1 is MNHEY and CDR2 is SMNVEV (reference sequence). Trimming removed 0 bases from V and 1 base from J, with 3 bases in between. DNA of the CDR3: TGTGCCAGCAGTTTATCCCCCCAAGAGACCCAGTACTTC. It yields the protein CASSLSPQETQYF.

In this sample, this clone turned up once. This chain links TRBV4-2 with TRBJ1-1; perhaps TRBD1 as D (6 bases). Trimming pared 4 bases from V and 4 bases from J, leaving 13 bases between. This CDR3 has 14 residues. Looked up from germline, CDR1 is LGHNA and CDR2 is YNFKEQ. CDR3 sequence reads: CASSPCLGATEAFF. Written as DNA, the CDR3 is TGTGCCAGCAGCCCCTGTTTGGGGGCCACTGAAGCTTTCTTT.

The CDR3 is CASSPNRGRKYNEQFF. The CDR3 region has the DNA TGTGCCAGCAGCCCCAACAGGGGGCGTAAATACAATGAGCAGTTCTTC. The J gene is TRBJ2-1, the V gene TRBV11-2; 9 bases fit TRBD1. CDR1 SGHAT and CDR2 FQNNGV come from the germline V gene. The trim removed 5 bases at V and 4 bases at J, leaving 9 bases unmatched. This CDR3 spans 16 amino acids.

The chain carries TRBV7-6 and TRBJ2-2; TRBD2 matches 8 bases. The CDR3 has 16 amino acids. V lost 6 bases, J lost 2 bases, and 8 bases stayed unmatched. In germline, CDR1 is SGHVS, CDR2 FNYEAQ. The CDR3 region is CASSSPGGANTGELFF. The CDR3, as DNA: TGTGCCAGCAGTTCCCCCGGGGGGGCCAACACCGGGGAGCTGTTTTTT.

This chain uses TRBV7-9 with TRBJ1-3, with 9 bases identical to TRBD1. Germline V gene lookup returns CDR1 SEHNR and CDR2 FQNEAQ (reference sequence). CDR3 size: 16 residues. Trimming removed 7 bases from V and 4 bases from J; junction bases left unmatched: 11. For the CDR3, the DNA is TGTGCCAGCACCTCTCCGGACAGGGGCGCCGGAAACACCATATATTTT. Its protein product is CASTSPDRGAGNTIYF. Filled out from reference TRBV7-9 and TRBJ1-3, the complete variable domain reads DTGVSQNPRHKITKRGQNVTFRCDPISEHNRLYWYRQTLGQGPEFLTYFQNEAQLEKSRLLSDRFSAERPKGSFSTLEIQRTEQGDSAMYLCASTSPDRGAGNTIYFGEGSWLTVV.

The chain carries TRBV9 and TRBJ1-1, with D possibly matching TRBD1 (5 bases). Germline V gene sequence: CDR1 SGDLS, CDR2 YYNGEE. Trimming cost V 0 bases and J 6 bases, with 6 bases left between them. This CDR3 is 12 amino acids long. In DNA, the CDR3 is TGTGCCAGCAGCGTAGGGGGGGCTGAAGCTTTCTTT. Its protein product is CASSVGGAEAFF.

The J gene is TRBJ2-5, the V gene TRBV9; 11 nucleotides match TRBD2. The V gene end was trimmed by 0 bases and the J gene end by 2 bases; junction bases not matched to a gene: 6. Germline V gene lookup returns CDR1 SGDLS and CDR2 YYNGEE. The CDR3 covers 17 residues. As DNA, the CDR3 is TGTGCCAGCAGCGTAGGAGGGACTAGCGGAACGCAAGAGACCCAGTACTTC. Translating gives CASSVGGTSGTQETQYF.

Here the CDR3 DNA reads TGTGCCACCAGCGAAGACCGACAGGGATATGGCTACACCTTC. This gives the protein CATSEDRQGYGYTF. The V and J genes are TRBV15 and TRBJ1-2; 7 bases line up with TRBD1. Germline V gene sequence: CDR1 LNHNV, CDR2 YYDKDF (reference sequence). Unmatched junction bases numbered 8, after V lost 5 bases and J lost 5 bases. There are 14 residues in the CDR3.

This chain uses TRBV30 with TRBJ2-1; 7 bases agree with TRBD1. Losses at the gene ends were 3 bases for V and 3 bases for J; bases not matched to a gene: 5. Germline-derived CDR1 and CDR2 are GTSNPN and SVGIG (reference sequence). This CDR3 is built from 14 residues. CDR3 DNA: TGTGCCTGGAGCGGGGACAGATACTACAATGAGCAGTTCTTC. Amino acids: CAWSGDRYYNEQFF.

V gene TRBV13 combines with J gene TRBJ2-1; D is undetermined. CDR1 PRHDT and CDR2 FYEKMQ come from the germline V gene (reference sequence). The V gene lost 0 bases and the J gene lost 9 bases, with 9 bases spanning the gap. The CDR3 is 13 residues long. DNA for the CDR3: TGTGCCAGCAGCTTAGGCCGTGGAAGTGAGCAGTTCTTC. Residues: CASSLGRGSEQFF. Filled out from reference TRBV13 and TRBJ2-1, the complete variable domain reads AAGVIQSPRHLIKEKRETATLKCYPIPRHDTVYWYQQGPGQDPQFLISFYEKMQSDKGSIPDRFSAQQFSDYHSELNMSSLELGDSALYFCASSLGRGSEQFFGPGTRLTVL.

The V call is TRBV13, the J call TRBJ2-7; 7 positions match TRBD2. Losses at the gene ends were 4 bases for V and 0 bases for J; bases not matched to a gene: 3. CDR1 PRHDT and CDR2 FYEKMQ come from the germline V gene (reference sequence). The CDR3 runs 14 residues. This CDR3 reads CASSSRLASYEQYF. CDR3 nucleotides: TGTGCCAGCAGCTCCAGACTAGCCTCCTACGAGCAGTACTTC. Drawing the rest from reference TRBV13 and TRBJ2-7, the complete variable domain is AAGVIQSPRHLIKEKRETATLKCYPIPRHDTVYWYQQGPGQDPQFLISFYEKMQSDKGSIPDRFSAQQFSDYHSELNMSSLELGDSALYFCASSSRLASYEQYFGPGTRLTVT.

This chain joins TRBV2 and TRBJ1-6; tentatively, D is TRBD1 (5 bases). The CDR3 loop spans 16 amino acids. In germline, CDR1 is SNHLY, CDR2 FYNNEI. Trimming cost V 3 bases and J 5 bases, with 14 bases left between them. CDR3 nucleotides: TGTGCCAGCAGTGATGGGCAGGGCAAGGATAATTCACCCCTCCACTTT. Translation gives CASSDGQGKDNSPLHF.